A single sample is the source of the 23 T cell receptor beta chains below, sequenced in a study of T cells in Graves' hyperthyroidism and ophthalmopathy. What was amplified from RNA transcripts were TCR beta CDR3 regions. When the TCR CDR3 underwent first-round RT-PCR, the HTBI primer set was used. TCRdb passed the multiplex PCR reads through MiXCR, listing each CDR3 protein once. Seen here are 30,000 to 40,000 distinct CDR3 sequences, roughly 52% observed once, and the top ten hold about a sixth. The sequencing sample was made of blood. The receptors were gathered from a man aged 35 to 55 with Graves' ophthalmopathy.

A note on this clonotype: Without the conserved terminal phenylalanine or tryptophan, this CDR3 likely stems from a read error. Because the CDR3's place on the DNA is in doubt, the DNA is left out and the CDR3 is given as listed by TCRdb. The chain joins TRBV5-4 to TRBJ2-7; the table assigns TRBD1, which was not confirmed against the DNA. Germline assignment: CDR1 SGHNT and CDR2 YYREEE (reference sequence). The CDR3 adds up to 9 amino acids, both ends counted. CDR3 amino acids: CASSSSYNR.

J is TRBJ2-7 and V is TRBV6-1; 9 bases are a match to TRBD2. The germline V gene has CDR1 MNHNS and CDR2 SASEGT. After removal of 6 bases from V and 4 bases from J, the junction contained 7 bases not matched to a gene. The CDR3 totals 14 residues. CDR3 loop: CASRLGRGGYEQYF. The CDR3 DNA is TGTGCCAGCAGGCTGGGGCGGGGGGGTTACGAGCAGTACTTC.

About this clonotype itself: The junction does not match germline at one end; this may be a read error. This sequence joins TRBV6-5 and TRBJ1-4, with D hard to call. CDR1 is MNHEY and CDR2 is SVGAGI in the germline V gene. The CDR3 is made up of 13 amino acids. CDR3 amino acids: CASSSTSDEKLFF. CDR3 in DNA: TGTGCCAGCAGTTCCACCTCGGATGAAAAACTGTTCTTT.

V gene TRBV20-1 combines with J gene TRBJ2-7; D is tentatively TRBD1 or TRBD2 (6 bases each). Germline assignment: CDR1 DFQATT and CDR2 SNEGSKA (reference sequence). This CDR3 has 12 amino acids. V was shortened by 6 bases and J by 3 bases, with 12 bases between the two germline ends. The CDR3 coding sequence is TGCAGTGCGAGCAGGGGAGGCTACGAGCAGTACTTC. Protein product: CSASRGGYEQYF.

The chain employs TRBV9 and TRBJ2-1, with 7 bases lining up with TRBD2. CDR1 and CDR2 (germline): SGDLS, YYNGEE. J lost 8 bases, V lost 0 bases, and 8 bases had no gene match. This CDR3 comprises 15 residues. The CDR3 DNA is TGTGCCAGCAGCGTAGAATACGGGGGGTCCCATGAGCAGTTCTTC. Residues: CASSVEYGGSHEQFF.

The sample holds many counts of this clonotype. The CDR3 sequence is CASGLEMGVGELFF. Here the CDR3 DNA reads TGTGCTAGTGGTTTGGAGATGGGGGTCGGGGAGCTGTTTTTT. V gene TRBV12-5 combines with J gene TRBJ2-2; the D call may be TRBD1 or TRBD2 (5 bases each). The germline CDR1 and CDR2 sequences are LGHNT and FRNRAP. This CDR3 is 14 amino acids long. V lost 1 base and J 7 bases, leaving 10 bases between the germline ends.

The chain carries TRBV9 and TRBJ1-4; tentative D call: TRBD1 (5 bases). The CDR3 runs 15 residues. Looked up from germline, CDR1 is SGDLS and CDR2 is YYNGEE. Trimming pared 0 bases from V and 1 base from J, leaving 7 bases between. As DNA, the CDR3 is TGTGCCAGCAGCGTAGGAAGGGGAACTAATGAAAAACTGTTTTTT. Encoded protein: CASSVGRGTNEKLFF.

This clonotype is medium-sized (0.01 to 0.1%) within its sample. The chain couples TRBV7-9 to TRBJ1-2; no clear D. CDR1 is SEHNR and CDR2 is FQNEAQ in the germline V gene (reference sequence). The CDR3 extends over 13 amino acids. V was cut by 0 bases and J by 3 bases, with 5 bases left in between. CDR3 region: CASSLARYYGYTF. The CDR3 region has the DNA TGTGCCAGCAGCTTAGCGAGATACTATGGCTACACCTTC.

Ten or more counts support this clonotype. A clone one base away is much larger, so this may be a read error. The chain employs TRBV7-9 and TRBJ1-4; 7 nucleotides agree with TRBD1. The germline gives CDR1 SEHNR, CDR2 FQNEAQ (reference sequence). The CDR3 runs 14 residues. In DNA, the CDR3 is TGTGCCAGCAGCTTAAGGCAGGGGGATGAAAAACTGTTGTTT. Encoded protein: CASSLRQGDEKLLF.

The CDR3 region has the DNA TGTGCCATCAGGGCGGGGGGGGTTGTTGAGCAGTTCTTC. This codes for CAIRAGGVVEQFF. The V call is TRBV10-3, the J call TRBJ2-1; 9 bases are shared with TRBD2. The CDR3 runs 13 residues. Germline loops: CDR1 ENHRY, CDR2 SYGVKD. The V gene end was trimmed by 6 bases and the J gene end by 9 bases; junction bases not matched to a gene: 6.

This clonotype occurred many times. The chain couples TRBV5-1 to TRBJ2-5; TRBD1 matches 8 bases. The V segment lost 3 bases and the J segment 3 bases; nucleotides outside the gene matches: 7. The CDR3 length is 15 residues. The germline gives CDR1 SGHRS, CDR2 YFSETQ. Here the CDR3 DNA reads TGCGCCAGCAGCTCGACAGGGGCTTTTGAAGAGACCCAGTACTTC. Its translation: CASSSTGAFEETQYF. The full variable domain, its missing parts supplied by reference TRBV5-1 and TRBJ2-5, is KAGVTQTPRYLIKTRGQQVTLSCSPISGHRSVSWYQQTPGQGLQFLFEYFSETQRNKGNFPGRFSGRQFSNSRSEMNVSTLELGDSALYLCASSSTGAFEETQYFGPGTRLLVL.

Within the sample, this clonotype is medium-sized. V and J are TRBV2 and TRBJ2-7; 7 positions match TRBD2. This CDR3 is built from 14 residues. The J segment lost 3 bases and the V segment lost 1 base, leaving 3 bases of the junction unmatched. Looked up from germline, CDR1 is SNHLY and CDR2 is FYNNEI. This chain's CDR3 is CASSEGGTNYEQYF. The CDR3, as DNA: TGTGCCAGCAGTGAAGGGGGGACTAACTACGAGCAGTACTTC. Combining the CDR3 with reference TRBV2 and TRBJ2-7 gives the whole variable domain EPEVTQTPSHQVTQMGQEVILRCVPISNHLYFYWYRQILGQKVEFLVSFYNNEISEKSEIFDDQFSVERPDGSNFTLKIRSTKLEDSAMYFCASSEGGTNYEQYFGPGTRLTVT.

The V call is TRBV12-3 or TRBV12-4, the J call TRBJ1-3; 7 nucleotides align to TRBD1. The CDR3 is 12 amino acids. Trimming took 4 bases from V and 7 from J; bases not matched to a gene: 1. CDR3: CASSSTGNTIYF. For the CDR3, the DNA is TGTGCCAGCAGTTCGACAGGGAACACCATATATTTT.

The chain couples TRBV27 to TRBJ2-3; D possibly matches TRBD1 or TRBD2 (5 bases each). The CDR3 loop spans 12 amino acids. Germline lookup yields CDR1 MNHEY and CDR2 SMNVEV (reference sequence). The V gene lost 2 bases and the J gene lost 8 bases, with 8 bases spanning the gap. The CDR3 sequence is CASSLGGATQYF. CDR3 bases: TGTGCCAGCAGTTTAGGGGGAGCTACGCAGTATTTT.

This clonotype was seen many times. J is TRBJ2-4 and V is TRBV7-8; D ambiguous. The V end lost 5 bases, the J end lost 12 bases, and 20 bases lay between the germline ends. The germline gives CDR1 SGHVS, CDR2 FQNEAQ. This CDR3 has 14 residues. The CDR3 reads CASSSHGRGVPQYF. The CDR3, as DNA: TGTGCCAGCAGCAGTCACGGGCGCGGAGTCCCTCAGTACTTC.

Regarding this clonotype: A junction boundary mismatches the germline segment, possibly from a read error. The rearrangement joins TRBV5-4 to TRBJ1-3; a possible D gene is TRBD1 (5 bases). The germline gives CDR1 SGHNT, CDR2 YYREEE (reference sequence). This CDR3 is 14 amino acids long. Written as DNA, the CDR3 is TGCGCCAGCAGCTTGTTCGATAGGGGAAACACCATATGTTTT. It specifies CASSLFDRGNTICF.

The CDR3 spells CASSLGQTHEAFF. Here the CDR3 DNA reads TGCGCCAGCAGCTTGGGACAGACCCATGAAGCTTTCTTT. The chain uses TRBV5-1 and TRBJ1-1, with a possible D match to TRBD1 (5 bases). The CDR3 is 13 residues long. Germline assignment: CDR1 SGHRS and CDR2 YFSETQ. Trimming shortened V by 0 bases and J by 7 bases, and 10 bases separated the two germline ends.

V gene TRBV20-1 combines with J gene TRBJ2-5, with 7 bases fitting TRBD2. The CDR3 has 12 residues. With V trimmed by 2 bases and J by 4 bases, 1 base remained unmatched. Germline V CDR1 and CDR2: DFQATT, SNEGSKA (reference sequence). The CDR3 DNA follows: TGCAGTGCTAGAACGGGGGGAGAGACCCAGTACTTC. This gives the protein CSARTGGETQYF.

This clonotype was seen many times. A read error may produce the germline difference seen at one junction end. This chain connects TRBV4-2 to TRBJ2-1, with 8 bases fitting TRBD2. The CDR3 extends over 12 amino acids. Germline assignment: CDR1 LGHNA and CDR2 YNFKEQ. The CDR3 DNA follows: TGTGCCAGCAGCCAGTCAGCGGGGGCACAGATCTTC. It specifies CASSQSAGAQIF.

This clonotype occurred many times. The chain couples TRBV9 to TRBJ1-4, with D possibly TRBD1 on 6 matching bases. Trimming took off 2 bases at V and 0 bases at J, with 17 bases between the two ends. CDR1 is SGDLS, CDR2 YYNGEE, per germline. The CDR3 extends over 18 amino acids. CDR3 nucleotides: TGTGCCAGCAGCGTGGCAGGGGAGGTATTGGCAACTAATGAAAAACTGTTTTTT. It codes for CASSVAGEVLATNEKLFF.

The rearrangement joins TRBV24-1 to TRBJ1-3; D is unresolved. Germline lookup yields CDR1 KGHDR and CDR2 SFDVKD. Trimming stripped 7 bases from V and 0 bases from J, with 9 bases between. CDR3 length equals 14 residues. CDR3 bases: TGTGCCACCAGGCGGCCGAGCTCTGGAAACACCATATATTTT. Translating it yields CATRRPSSGNTIYF.

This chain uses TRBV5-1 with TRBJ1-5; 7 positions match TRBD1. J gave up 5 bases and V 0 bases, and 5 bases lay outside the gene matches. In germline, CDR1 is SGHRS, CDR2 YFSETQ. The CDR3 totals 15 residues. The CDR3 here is CASSLEGAVDQPQHF. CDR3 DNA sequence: TGCGCCAGCAGCTTGGAGGGGGCAGTAGATCAGCCCCAGCATTTT.

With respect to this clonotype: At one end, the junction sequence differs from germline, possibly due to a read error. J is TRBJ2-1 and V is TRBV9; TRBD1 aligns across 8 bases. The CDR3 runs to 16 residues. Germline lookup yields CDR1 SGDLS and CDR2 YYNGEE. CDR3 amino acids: CASSVETGVDHFAQVF. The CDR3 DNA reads TGTGCCAGCAGCGTAGAGACAGGGGTGGACCACTTCGCTCAGGTCTTC.